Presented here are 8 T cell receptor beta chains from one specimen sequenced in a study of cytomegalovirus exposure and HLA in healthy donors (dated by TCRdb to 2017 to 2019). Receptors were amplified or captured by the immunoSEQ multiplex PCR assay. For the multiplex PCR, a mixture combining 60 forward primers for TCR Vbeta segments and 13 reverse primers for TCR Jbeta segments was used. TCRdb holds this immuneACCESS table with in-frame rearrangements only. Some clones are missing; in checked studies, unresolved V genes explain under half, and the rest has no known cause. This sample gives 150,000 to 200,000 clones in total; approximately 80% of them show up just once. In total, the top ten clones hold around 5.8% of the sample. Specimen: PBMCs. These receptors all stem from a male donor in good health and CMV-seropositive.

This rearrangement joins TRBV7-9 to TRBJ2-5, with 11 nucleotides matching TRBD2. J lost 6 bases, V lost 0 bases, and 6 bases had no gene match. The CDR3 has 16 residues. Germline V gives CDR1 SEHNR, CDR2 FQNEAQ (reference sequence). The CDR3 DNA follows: TGTGCCAGCAGCTTAGCTAGCGGGAGGGCCACAAAGACCCAGTACTTC. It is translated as CASSLASGRATKTQYF. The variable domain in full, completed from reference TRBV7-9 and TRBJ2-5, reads DTGVSQNPRHKITKRGQNVTFRCDPISEHNRLYWYRQTLGQGPEFLTYFQNEAQLEKSRLLSDRFSAERPKGSFSTLEIQRTEQGDSAMYLCASSLASGRATKTQYFGPGTRLLVL.

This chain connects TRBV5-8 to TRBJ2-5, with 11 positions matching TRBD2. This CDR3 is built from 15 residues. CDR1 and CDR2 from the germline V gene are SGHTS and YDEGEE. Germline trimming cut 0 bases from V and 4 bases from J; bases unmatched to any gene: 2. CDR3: CASSLEGLAAETQYF. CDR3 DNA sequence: TGTGCCAGCAGCTTGGAGGGACTAGCGGCAGAGACCCAGTACTTC.

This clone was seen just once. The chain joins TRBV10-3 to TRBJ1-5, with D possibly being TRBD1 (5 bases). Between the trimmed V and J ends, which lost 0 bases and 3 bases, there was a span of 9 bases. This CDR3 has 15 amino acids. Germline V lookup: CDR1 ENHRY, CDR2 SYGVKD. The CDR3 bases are TGTGCCATCAGTGAGTCCGGGGGGGTCAATCAGCCCCAGCATTTT. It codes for CAISESGGVNQPQHF.

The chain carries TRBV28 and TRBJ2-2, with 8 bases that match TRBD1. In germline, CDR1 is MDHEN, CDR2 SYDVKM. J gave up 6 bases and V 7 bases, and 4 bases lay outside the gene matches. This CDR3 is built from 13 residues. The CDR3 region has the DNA TGTGCCAGCATGCAGGGGGCACCCGGGGAGCTGTTTTTT. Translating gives CASMQGAPGELFF.

This chain's CDR3 is CASSIGGLAGEQYF. The CDR3 coding sequence is TGTGCCAGTAGTATTGGGGGACTAGCTGGCGAGCAGTACTTC. The chain combines TRBV19 with TRBJ2-7, with TRBD2 matching over 9 bases. The junction had 6 bases not matched to a gene; V was cut back by 3 bases and J by 6 bases. The CDR3 runs 14 residues. Germline CDR1 LNHDA, CDR2 SQIVND (reference sequence).

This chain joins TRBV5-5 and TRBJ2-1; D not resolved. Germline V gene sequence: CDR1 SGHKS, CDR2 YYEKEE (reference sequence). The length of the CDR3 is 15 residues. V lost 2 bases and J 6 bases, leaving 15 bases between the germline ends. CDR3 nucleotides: TGTGCCAGCAGCTTTACCCTCTCTTACGGCAATGAGCAGTTCTTC. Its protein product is CASSFTLSYGNEQFF.

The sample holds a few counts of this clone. In DNA, the CDR3 is TGTGCCAGCACACCCCGAGGGAGGCTTTTCTACGAGCAGTACTTC. This codes for CASTPRGRLFYEQYF. The rearrangement uses TRBV5-5 and TRBJ2-7, with a possible D match to TRBD2 (6 bases). Trimming pared 6 bases from V and 3 bases from J, leaving 19 bases between. There are 15 residues in the CDR3. Germline loops: CDR1 SGHKS, CDR2 YYEKEE (reference sequence).

CDR3 nucleotides: TGTGCCAGCAGCTTAGCAAGGGGCATGAACACTGAAGCTTTCTTT. Amino acids: CASSLARGMNTEAFF. The chain has TRBV7-9 and TRBJ1-1, with D perhaps matching TRBD1 (5 bases). The CDR3 covers 15 residues. The germline V gene has CDR1 SEHNR and CDR2 FQNEAQ (reference sequence). The V and J ends lost 0 bases and 0 bases respectively, with 8 bases between them.